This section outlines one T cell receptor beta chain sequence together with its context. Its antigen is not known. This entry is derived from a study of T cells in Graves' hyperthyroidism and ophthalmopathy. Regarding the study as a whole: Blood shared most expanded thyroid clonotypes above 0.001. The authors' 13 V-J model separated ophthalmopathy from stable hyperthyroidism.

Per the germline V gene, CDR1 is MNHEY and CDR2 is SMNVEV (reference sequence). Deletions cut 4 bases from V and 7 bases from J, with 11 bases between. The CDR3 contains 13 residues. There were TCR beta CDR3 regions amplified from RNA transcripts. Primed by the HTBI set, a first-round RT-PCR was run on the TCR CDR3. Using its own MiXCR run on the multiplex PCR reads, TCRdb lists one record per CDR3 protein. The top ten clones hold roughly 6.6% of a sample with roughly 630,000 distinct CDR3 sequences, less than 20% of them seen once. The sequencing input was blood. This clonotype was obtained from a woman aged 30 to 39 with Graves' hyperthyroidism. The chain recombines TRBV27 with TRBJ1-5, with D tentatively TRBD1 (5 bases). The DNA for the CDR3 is TGTGCCAGCAGTTCCTCAACAGGCCAGCCCCAGCATTTT. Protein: CASSSSTGQPQHF.